This is a list of T cell receptor beta chains from one sample in a study of T cell repertoires in cytomegalovirus infection. One entry per CDR3 protein results from TCRdb running MiXCR on the reads. The sample shows almost 300,000 distinct CDR3 sequences, roughly 9.3% of them seen only once. Sequenced input: PBMCs. These receptors originate from a human donor in good health (CMV status not recorded). Some clones in this sample may be carry-over from other donors' samples. Each CDR3 is given with its conserved first and last residue. D genes are given only for firm matches. Rows give clone size only sometimes, using once, few, many, or a class for an expanded clone.

d_call clone_size j_call v_call cdr3_aa
TRBD2 many TRBJ2-5 TRBV20-1 CSAGFRLAIGETQYF
TRBD2 many TRBJ2-1 TRBV7-3 CASSQGGGGYNEQFF
NA NA TRBJ2-2 TRBV19 CASSISLGAIAGELFF
NA many TRBJ1-5 TRBV7-4 CASSCLPKYQPQHF
NA NA TRBJ1-2 TRBV5-6 CASQGMGGYTF
NA many TRBJ2-3 TRBV20-1 CSAGSTDTQYF
NA many TRBJ2-1 TRBV5-4 CASSLFGADEQFF
NA many TRBJ1-2 TRBV6-2/TRBV6-3 CASSYPDSFYGYTF
NA many TRBJ2-7 TRBV12-3/TRBV12-4 CASSLPGSEQYF
NA NA TRBJ2-2 TRBV25-1 CASSELGAGELFF
NA many TRBJ1-2 TRBV6-5 CASSYSVRDFGYTF
NA many TRBJ1-5 TRBV7-2 CASSLVAQTNQPQHF
NA many TRBJ1-1 TRBV28 CASSFTGSGTEAFF